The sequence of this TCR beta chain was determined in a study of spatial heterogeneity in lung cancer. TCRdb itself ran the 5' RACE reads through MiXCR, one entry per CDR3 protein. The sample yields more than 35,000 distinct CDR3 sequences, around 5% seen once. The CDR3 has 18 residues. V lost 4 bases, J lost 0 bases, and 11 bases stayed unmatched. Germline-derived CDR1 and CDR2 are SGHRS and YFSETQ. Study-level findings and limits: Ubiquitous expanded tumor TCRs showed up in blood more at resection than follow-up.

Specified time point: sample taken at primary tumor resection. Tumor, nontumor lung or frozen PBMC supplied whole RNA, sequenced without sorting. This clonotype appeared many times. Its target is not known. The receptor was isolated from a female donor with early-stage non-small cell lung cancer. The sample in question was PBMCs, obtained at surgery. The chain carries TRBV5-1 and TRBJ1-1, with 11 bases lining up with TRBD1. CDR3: CASSPPLGTGGLNTEAFF. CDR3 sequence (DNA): TGCGCCAGCAGCCCACCTTTGGGGACAGGGGGGTTGAACACTGAAGCTTTCTTT.